Following are 17 T cell receptor beta chains from one sample sequenced in a study of T cell changes during pregnancy in multiple sclerosis. TCRdb's table, derived via immunoSEQ multiplex PCR, lists solely in-frame clones and lacks some. Of over 20,000 clones in the sample, 80% to 90% were seen once. The sample in question was CD8+ T cells from peripheral blood mononuclear cells, obtained in the second trimester of pregnancy. These receptor sequences come from a female donor in good health, enrolled as a control in a pregnancy study.

The chain employs TRBV21-1 and TRBJ2-7; the DNA was not used to check the table's D call, TRBD1. TRBV21-1 is an annotated pseudogene. There are 14 residues in the CDR3. As DNA, the CDR3 is TGTGCCAGCAGCAATTCCAGGGGATGGTACGAGCAGTACTTC. It codes for CASSNSRGWYEQYF.

The V gene is TRBV7-8, the J gene TRBJ1-2; possible D gene TRBD1, 5 bases. The V end was cut by 5 bases, the J end by 4 bases, with 20 bases between. The CDR3 length is 16 residues. From germline, CDR1 is SGHVS and CDR2 FQNEAQ. The CDR3 DNA reads as TGTGCCAGCAGCCAGGCCGGGCGGGACTCAGGCTATGGCTACACCTTC. This translates into CASSQAGRDSGYGYTF.

Here the CDR3 reads CASSPPRRSTDTQYF. CDR3 nucleotides: TGTGCCAGCAGCCCCCCTAGGCGGAGCACAGATACGCAGTATTTT. The J gene is TRBJ2-3, the V gene TRBV7-2; no definite D call. With 5 bases removed from V and 0 bases from J, the gap between germline ends came to 12 bases. CDR3 length equals 15 residues. Per the germline V gene, CDR1 is SGHTA and CDR2 is FQGNSA.

The chain employs TRBV2 and TRBJ2-5; D unresolved. The germline V and J ends were trimmed by 5 bases and 4 bases, with 14 bases remaining between them. The CDR3 runs 14 residues. The germline V gene encodes CDR1 SNHLY and CDR2 FYNNEI. CDR3 nucleotide sequence: TGTGCCAGCAGTTGGCTTACCCCGCTAGAGACCCAGTACTTC. It yields the protein CASSWLTPLETQYF. The full variable domain, rest sourced from reference TRBV2 and TRBJ2-5, is EPEVTQTPSHQVTQMGQEVILRCVPISNHLYFYWYRQILGQKVEFLVSFYNNEISEKSEIFDDQFSVERPDGSNFTLKIRSTKLEDSAMYFCASSWLTPLETQYFGPGTRLLVL.

Note on this clone: At one of its ends the junction is not consistent with the germline gene, which may arise from a read error. The rearrangement uses TRBV6-6 and TRBJ1-1; D possibly corresponds to TRBD1 (6 bases). CDR1 is MNHNY and CDR2 is SVGAGI in the germline V gene (reference sequence). The CDR3 has 14 amino acids. CDR3 DNA: TGTGCCAGCAGTTACGGGGGGGCGAACTCTGAAGCTTTCTTT. Protein sequence: CASSYGGANSEAFF.

This chain joins TRBV7-2 and TRBJ1-1; 7 bases are a match to TRBD1. The junction had 4 bases not matched to a gene; V was cut back by 2 bases and J by 4 bases. This CDR3 has 14 residues. Germline CDR1 is SGHTA and CDR2 is FQGNSA. The CDR3 nucleotides read TGTGCCAGCAGCTTAACAACAGGGGCCACTGAAGCTTTCTTT. Protein sequence: CASSLTTGATEAFF.

This chain connects TRBV7-3 to TRBJ2-1; 8 bases align to TRBD2. V gave up 2 bases and J gave up 6 bases; unmatched junction bases: 6. Germline values: CDR1 SGHTA, CDR2 FQGTGA. The CDR3 consists of 15 residues. In nucleotides, the CDR3 is TGTGCCAGCAGCTTAGAAGCGGGAGTCCGCAATGAGCAGTTCTTC. Translated: CASSLEAGVRNEQFF.

V and J are TRBV6-1 and TRBJ2-3, with D maybe TRBD2 (7 bases). The CDR3 has 15 amino acids. Per germline, CDR1 MNHNS and CDR2 SASEGT. The V gene lost 3 bases and the J gene lost 4 bases, with 14 bases spanning the gap. This chain's CDR3 is CASSDLRGGADTQYF. CDR3 bases: TGTGCCAGCAGTGATTTGCGCGGGGGCGCAGATACGCAGTATTTT.

The CDR3 sequence is CASSPGQANTEAFF. CDR3 nucleotides: TGTGCCAGCAGCCCGGGACAGGCGAACACTGAAGCTTTCTTT. V usage is TRBV7-6 and J usage is TRBJ1-1; TRBD1 matches 8 bases. The CDR3 covers 14 residues. Germline V gene lookup returns CDR1 SGHVS and CDR2 FNYEAQ. V trimming: 5 bases; J trimming: 1 base; junction bases outside the gene matches: 3.

The gene calls are TRBV27 and TRBJ2-1; 11 bases agree with TRBD2. This CDR3 region has 17 residues. The V and J ends lost 3 bases and 3 bases, in that order; junction bases with no gene match: 7. Germline lookup yields CDR1 MNHEY and CDR2 SMNVEV (reference sequence). CDR3 sequence: CASSFILAGGYYNEQFF. The CDR3 nucleotides are TGTGCCAGCAGTTTTATCCTAGCGGGAGGTTACTACAATGAGCAGTTCTTC.

For the CDR3, the DNA is TGTGCCAGCAGTGAACCCCAGGGGGGCTATGGCTACACCTTC. Its translation is CASSEPQGGYGYTF. The V call is TRBV6-4, the J call TRBJ1-2; TRBD1 agrees at 7 bases. Germline V CDR1 and CDR2: MRHNA, SNTAGT. V shed 3 bases, J shed 4 bases, and the junction held 5 bases outside the gene matches. This CDR3 comprises 14 residues.

This clone was seen a handful of times. J is TRBJ1-1 and V is TRBV6-1; 8 nucleotides align to TRBD1. This CDR3 contains 14 residues. After removal of 5 bases from V and 1 base from J, the junction contained 3 bases not matched to a gene. CDR1 is MNHNS and CDR2 is SASEGT in the germline V gene. In DNA, the CDR3 is TGTGCCAGCAGTACTGGGACAGGGAACACTGAAGCTTTCTTT. Amino acid sequence: CASSTGTGNTEAFF.

This clone was seen just once. The rearrangement uses TRBV5-1 and TRBJ2-1, with TRBD1 matching 11 bases. V lost 1 base, J lost 7 bases, and 7 bases stayed unmatched. CDR3 length: 16 residues. Germline V gene sequence: CDR1 SGHRS, CDR2 YFSETQ. The CDR3 region is CASSLRTGGAGNEQFF. The CDR3 DNA is TGCGCCAGCAGCTTGAGGACAGGGGGCGCGGGGAATGAGCAGTTCTTC. Supplemented by reference TRBV5-1 and TRBJ2-1, the full variable domain reads KAGVTQTPRYLIKTRGQQVTLSCSPISGHRSVSWYQQTPGQGLQFLFEYFSETQRNKGNFPGRFSGRQFSNSRSEMNVSTLELGDSALYLCASSLRTGGAGNEQFFGPGTRLTVL.

The chain employs TRBV4-1 and TRBJ2-1; TRBD1 matches 9 bases. This CDR3 spans 15 amino acids. CDR1 MGHRA and CDR2 YSYEKL come from the germline V gene. V shed 4 bases, J shed 3 bases, and the junction held 4 bases outside the gene matches. CDR3 nucleotides: TGCGCCAGCAGCCCCCGGACAGGGGTCTACAATGAGCAGTTCTTC. Protein: CASSPRTGVYNEQFF.

CDR3 DNA: TGTGCCAGCAGCCCTTCCAGGGGCTTCTGGACCCAGTACTTC. This codes for CASSPSRGFWTQYF. J is TRBJ2-5 and V is TRBV7-9; maybe TRBD1 (6 bases). This CDR3 is built from 14 residues. The V end was cut by 5 bases, the J end by 7 bases, with 17 bases between. Germline V lookup: CDR1 SEHNR, CDR2 FQNEAQ (reference sequence).

The chain couples TRBV5-1 to TRBJ2-7; 12 bases are shared with TRBD2. The CDR3 sequence is 16 residues long. V trimming: 0 bases; J trimming: 3 bases; junction bases outside the gene matches: 4. The germline gives CDR1 SGHRS, CDR2 YFSETQ. This CDR3 is CASSLVWGLAGYEQYF. In DNA form, the CDR3 reads TGCGCCAGCAGCTTGGTGTGGGGACTAGCGGGCTACGAGCAGTACTTC.

The rearrangement links TRBV6-4 to TRBJ2-3, with 9 bases matching TRBD2. Germline V gene sequence: CDR1 MRHNA, CDR2 SNTAGT. V lost 5 bases, J lost 0 bases, and 3 bases stayed unmatched. The CDR3 extends over 15 amino acids. CDR3 region: CASSSGGTSTDTQYF. The DNA of the CDR3 is TGTGCCAGCAGTAGCGGGGGGACTAGCACAGATACGCAGTATTTT.